This T cell receptor (beta chain) was retrieved from a study of graft-versus-host responses after intestinal transplantation. Measured with immunoSEQ multiplex PCR; TCRdb has only the in-frame clones, and not every one. The sample includes 65,000 to 100,000 clones, 80% to 95% seen only once; the top ten take roughly 0.43%. Notes on this clone: As yet, its antigen is unknown.

The V gene end was trimmed by 5 bases and the J gene end by 6 bases; junction bases not matched to a gene: 13. Per germline, CDR1 SGHVS and CDR2 FQNEAQ. The length of the CDR3 is 16 residues. The sequencing used unstimulated CD8+ T cells sorted from spleen or lymph node cells, collected before transplant. The source of this sequence is a human donor who was the organ donor for an intestinal transplant. This chain links TRBV7-8 with TRBJ2-7; 10 nucleotides align to TRBD1. CDR3 protein: CASSLQPWDRGSEQYF. CDR3 sequence (DNA): TGTGCCAGCAGCCTCCAGCCTTGGGACAGGGGAAGCGAGCAGTACTTC.